This TCR beta chain originates from a study of cytomegalovirus exposure and HLA in healthy donors. The study's findings and limits: Generally TCR sequences proved uncommon, though certain public TCRs appeared in numerous donors. The classifier was said to identify cytomegalovirus status with high specificity and sensitivity. The investigators catalogued some 160 TCR beta chains as cytomegalovirus-associated.

The donors were part of the validation cohort of roughly 110 subjects. That cohort was separate from the first cohort, which comprised roughly 670 subjects. Turning to this clone: Its target is not known.

Using immunoSEQ multiplex PCR, the repertoire was profiled, and TCRdb retains in-frame clones only, with some absent. Of about 270,000 clones listed, about 86% are singletons. The source is a woman younger than 30 in good health and CMV-seronegative. The sequenced material came from PBMCs.

In DNA form, the CDR3 reads TGTGCCAGCAGCTTTTCTAGCGGGACTCAGTACTTC. This codes for CASSFSSGTQYF. The chain combines TRBV7-2 with TRBJ2-7; 9 bases fit TRBD2. J gave up 10 bases and V 3 bases, and 4 bases lay outside the gene matches. This CDR3 region has 12 residues. The germline gives CDR1 SGHTA, CDR2 FQGNSA.